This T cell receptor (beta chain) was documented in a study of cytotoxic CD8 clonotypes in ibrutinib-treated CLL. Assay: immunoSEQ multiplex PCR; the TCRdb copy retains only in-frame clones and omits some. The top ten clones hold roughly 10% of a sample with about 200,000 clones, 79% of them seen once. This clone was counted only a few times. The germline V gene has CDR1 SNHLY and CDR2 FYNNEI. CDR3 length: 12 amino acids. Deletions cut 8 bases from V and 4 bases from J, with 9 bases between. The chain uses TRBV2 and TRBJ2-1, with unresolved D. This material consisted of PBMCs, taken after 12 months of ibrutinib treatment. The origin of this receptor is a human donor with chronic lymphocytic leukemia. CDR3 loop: CASATAYNEQFF. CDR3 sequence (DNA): TGTGCCAGCGCCACAGCATACAATGAGCAGTTCTTC.